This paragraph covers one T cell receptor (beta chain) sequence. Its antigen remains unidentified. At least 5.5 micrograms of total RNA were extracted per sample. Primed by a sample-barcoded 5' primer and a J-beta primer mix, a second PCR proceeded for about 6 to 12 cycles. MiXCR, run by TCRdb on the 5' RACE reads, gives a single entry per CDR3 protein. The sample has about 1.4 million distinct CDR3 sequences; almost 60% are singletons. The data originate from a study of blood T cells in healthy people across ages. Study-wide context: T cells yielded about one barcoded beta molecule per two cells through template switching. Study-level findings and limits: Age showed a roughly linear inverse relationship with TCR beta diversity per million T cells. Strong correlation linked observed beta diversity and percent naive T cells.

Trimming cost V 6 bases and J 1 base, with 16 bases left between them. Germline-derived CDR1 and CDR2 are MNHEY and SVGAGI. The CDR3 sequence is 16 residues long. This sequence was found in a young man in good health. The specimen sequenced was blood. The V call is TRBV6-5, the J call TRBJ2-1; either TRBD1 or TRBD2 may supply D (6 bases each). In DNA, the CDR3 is TGTGCCAGCAGCCGCCGGGGGCTGCAATCCTACAATGAGCAGTTCTTC. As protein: CASSRRGLQSYNEQFF.